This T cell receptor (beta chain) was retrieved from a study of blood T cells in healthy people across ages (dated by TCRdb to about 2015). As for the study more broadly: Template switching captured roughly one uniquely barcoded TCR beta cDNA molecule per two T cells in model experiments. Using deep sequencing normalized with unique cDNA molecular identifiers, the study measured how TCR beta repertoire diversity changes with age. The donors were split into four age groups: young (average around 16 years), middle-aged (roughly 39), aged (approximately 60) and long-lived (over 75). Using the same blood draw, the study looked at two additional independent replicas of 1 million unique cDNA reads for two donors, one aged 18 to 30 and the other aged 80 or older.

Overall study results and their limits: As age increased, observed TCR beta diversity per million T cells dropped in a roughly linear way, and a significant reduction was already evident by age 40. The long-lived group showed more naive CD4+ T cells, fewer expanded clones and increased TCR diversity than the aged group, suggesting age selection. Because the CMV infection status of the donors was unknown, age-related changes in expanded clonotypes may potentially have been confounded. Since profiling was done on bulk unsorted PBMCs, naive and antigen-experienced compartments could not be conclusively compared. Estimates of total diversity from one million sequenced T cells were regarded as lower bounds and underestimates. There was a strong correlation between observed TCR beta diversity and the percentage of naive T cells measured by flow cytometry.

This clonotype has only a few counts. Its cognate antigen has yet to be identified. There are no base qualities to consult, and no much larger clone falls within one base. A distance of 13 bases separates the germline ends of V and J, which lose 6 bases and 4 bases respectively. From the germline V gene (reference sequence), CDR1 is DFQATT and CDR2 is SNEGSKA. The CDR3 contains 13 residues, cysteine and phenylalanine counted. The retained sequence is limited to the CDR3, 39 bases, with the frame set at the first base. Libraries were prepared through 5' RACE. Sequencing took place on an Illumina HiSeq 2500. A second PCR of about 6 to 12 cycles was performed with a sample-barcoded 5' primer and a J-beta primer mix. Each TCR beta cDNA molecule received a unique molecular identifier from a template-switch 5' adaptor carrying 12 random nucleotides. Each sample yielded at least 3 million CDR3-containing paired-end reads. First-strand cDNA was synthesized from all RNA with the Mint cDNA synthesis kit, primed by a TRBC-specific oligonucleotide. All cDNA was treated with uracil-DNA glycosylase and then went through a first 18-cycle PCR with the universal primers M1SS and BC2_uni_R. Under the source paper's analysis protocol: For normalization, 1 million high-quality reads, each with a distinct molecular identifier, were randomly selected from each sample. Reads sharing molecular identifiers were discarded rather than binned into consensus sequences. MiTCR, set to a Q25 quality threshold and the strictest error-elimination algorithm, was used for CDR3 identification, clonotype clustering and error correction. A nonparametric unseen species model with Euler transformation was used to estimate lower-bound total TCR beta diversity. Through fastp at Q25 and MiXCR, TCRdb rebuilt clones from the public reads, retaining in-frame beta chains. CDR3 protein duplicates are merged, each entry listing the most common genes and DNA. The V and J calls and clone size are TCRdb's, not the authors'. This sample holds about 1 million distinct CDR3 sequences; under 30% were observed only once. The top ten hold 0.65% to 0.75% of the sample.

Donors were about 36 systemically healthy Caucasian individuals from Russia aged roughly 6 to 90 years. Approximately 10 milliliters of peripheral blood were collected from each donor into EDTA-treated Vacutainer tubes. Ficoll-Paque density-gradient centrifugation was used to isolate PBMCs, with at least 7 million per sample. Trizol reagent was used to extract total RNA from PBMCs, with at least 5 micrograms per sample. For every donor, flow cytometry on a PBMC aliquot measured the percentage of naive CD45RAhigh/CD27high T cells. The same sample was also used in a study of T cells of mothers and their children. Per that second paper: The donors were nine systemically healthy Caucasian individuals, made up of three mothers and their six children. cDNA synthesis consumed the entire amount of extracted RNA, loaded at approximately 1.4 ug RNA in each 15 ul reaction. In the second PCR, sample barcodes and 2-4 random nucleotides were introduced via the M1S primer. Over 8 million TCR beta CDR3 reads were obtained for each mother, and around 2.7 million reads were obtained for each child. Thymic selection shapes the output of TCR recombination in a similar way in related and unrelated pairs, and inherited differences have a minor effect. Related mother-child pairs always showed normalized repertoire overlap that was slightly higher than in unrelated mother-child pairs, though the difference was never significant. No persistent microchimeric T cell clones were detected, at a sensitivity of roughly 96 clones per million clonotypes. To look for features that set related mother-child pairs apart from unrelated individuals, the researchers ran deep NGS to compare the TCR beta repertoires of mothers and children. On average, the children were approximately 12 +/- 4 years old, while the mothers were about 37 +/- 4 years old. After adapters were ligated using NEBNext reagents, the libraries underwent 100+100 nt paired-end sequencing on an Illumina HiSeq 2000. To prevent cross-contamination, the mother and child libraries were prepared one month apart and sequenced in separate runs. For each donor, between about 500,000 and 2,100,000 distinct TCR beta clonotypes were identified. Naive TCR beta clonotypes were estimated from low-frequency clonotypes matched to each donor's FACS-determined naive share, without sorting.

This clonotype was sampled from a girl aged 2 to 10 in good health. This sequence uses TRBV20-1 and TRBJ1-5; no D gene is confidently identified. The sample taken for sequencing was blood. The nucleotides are TGCAGTGCCTCCCCGCGCGGGAATCAGCCCCAGCATTTT. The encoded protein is CSASPRGNQPQHF.